This passage covers 17 T cell receptor beta chains from one sample sequenced in a study of beta chain features in type 1 diabetes. Their antigens are not known. The authors reverse transcribed all of the isolated RNA, so sequencing captured expressed TCRB transcripts. Libraries were prepared by immunoSEQ multiplex PCR; TCRdb keeps only in-frame clonotypes and omits some of them. This sample has over 100,000 clones, with 16% found just once. Study-level findings and limits: The study found moderately but significantly shorter TCRB CDR3s in all four CD4+ subsets of Type 1 diabetes patients.

The sample comprised central memory CD4+ T cells from blood. The receptors shown here come from a man younger than 45 with type 1 diabetes.

This clone was seen more than once but under ten times. V gene TRBV7-2 combines with J gene TRBJ1-4; D is unclear. This CDR3 is 13 amino acids long. V dropped 1 base and J dropped 8 bases, with 8 bases sitting between them. Per the germline V gene, CDR1 is SGHTA and CDR2 is FQGNSA. The CDR3 region has the DNA TGTGCCAGCAGCTTAGTACAGAGAGAAAAACTGTTTTTT. As protein: CASSLVQREKLFF.

The chain recombines TRBV5-1 with TRBJ2-7, with D tentatively TRBD1 or TRBD2 (5 bases each). The CDR3 runs 15 residues. The germline V gene has CDR1 SGHRS and CDR2 YFSETQ. The V end was cut by 5 bases, the J end by 2 bases, with 17 bases between. As DNA, the CDR3 is TGCGCCAGCAGATCCACCGGGACCGCAACCTACGAGCAGTACTTC. Protein sequence: CASRSTGTATYEQYF.

This clone has ten or more counts. V and J are TRBV7-2 and TRBJ2-5; D remains unclear. Between the trimmed V and J ends, which lost 4 bases and 4 bases, there was a span of 10 bases. Germline V gives CDR1 SGHTA, CDR2 FQGNSA. CDR3 size: 13 residues. This chain's CDR3 is CASSYNFPETQYF. CDR3 in DNA: TGTGCCAGCAGCTACAATTTCCCAGAGACCCAGTACTTC.

This chain connects TRBV19 to TRBJ1-1, with D maybe TRBD1 (5 bases). The CDR3 is 15 residues long. Germline V CDR1 and CDR2: LNHDA, SQIVND (reference sequence). V was clipped by 0 bases and J by 0 bases, with 8 bases between them. The CDR3 is CASSIDGGMNTEAFF. The CDR3 DNA is TGTGCCAGTAGTATAGACGGGGGTATGAACACTGAAGCTTTCTTT.

The table lists this clone with a few counts. The chain joins TRBV7-2 to TRBJ2-7, with D possibly TRBD2 on 5 matching bases. The V end was cut by 4 bases, the J end by 6 bases, with 13 bases between. The CDR3 covers 13 residues. Germline-derived CDR1 and CDR2 are SGHTA and FQGNSA. The CDR3 loop reads CASSSRTLGEQYF. The CDR3 DNA reads as TGTGCCAGCAGCTCTAGGACTCTCGGCGAGCAGTACTTC.

This chain uses TRBV7-3 with TRBJ1-1, with 9 bases identical to TRBD1. The V gene end was trimmed by 2 bases and the J gene end by 5 bases; junction bases not matched to a gene: 3. The CDR3 extends over 14 amino acids. Germline CDR1 reads SGHTA; CDR2 reads FQGTGA. This CDR3 is CASSLRGTGTEAFF. The CDR3 DNA is TGTGCCAGCAGCTTACGGGGGACAGGGACTGAAGCTTTCTTT. The full variable domain, completed using reference TRBV7-3 and TRBJ1-1, is GAGVSQTPSNKVTEKGKYVELRCDPISGHTALYWYRQSLGQGPEFLIYFQGTGAADDSGLPNDRFFAVRPEGSVSTLKIQRTERGDSAVYLCASSLRGTGTEAFFGQGTRLTVV.

This clone turned up a few times. The chain uses TRBV30 and TRBJ2-7, with D possibly being TRBD2 (6 bases). The germline V gene encodes CDR1 GTSNPN and CDR2 SVGIG (reference sequence). The V end lost 3 bases, the J end lost 3 bases, and 12 bases lay between the germline ends. This CDR3 has 13 amino acids. The CDR3 DNA reads TGTGCCTGGAGGCTAGGGGAGGTCTACGAGCAGTACTTC. This codes for CAWRLGEVYEQYF.

This clone was observed a few times. This chain links TRBV4-3 with TRBJ2-3; TRBD1 matches at 8 bases. After removal of 0 bases from V and 4 bases from J, the junction contained 3 bases not matched to a gene. This CDR3 is built from 15 residues. Germline-derived CDR1 and CDR2 are LGHNA and YSLEER. The CDR3 sequence: CASSQDTGGADTQYF. CDR3 in DNA: TGCGCCAGCAGCCAAGATACAGGGGGTGCAGATACGCAGTATTTT.

The chain employs TRBV28 and TRBJ2-1; 8 nucleotides match TRBD2. The CDR3 is made up of 15 amino acids. The trim removed 4 bases at V and 5 bases at J, leaving 7 bases unmatched. The germline CDR1 and CDR2 sequences are MDHEN and SYDVKM. CDR3 sequence reads: CASSYPAGANNEQFF. DNA for the CDR3: TGTGCCAGCAGTTATCCAGCGGGGGCAAACAATGAGCAGTTCTTC.

There are a few counts of this clone. The DNA of the CDR3 is TGTGCCAGCAGCGCGGGACTAGCGAACTACAATGAGCAGTTCTTC. It encodes CASSAGLANYNEQFF. The chain combines TRBV7-2 with TRBJ2-1; 10 nucleotides line up with TRBD2. Germline loops: CDR1 SGHTA, CDR2 FQGNSA. Losses at the gene ends were 5 bases for V and 3 bases for J; bases not matched to a gene: 4. The CDR3 is 15 residues long.

There are a few counts of this clone. V and J are TRBV5-1 and TRBJ2-3; 9 positions match TRBD2. The CDR3 consists of 15 residues. CDR1 is SGHRS and CDR2 is YFSETQ in the germline V gene. With V trimmed by 7 bases and J by 2 bases, 8 bases remained unmatched. As DNA, the CDR3 is TGCGCCAGCTGTTCGGCTAGCGGGGCCACAGATACGCAGTATTTT. As protein: CASCSASGATDTQYF.

This clone was counted a few times. Within the sample, other DNA sequences also encode this same CDR3. The rearrangement links TRBV2 to TRBJ2-3; D ambiguous. Germline loops: CDR1 SNHLY, CDR2 FYNNEI. V was shortened by 5 bases and J by 3 bases, with 6 bases between the two germline ends. There are 12 residues in the CDR3. The CDR3: CASSTDTDTQYF. CDR3 DNA sequence: TGTGCCAGCAGTACCGATACAGATACGCAGTATTTT. Together with reference TRBV2 and TRBJ2-3, the CDR3 gives the full variable domain: EPEVTQTPSHQVTQMGQEVILRCVPISNHLYFYWYRQILGQKVEFLVSFYNNEISEKSEIFDDQFSVERPDGSNFTLKIRSTKLEDSAMYFCASSTDTDTQYFGPGTRLTVL.

This clone was picked up a small number of times. This chain links TRBV18 with TRBJ2-7; 9 positions match TRBD1. Trimming took 4 bases from V and 5 from J; bases not matched to a gene: 15. Germline V gene lookup returns CDR1 KGHSH and CDR2 LQKENI. This CDR3 region has 17 residues. CDR3 sequence reads: CASSLNLPGQGSHEQYF. The DNA of the CDR3 is TGTGCCAGCTCACTAAACCTTCCGGGACAGGGATCTCACGAGCAGTACTTC.

This clone was observed a handful of times. The chain uses TRBV29-1 and TRBJ1-4; possible D gene TRBD1, 5 bases. The CDR3 is made up of 13 amino acids. Trimming stripped 7 bases from V and 0 bases from J, with 9 bases between. Germline V gene sequence: CDR1 SQVTM, CDR2 ANQGSEA. This chain's CDR3 is CSAGHSTNEKLFF. The CDR3 DNA is TGCAGCGCCGGACATTCAACTAATGAAAAACTGTTTTTT.

In this sample, this clone turned up a few times. The gene calls are TRBV7-3 and TRBJ2-1, with D maybe TRBD2 (7 bases). Trimming pared 5 bases from V and 3 bases from J, leaving 20 bases between. Germline CDR1 and CDR2: SGHTA and FQGTGA. The CDR3 covers 17 residues. This chain's CDR3 is CASSAYTRGANYNEQFF. DNA of the CDR3: TGTGCCAGCAGCGCGTACACCCGGGGGGCGAACTACAATGAGCAGTTCTTC.

The chain couples TRBV10-3 to TRBJ2-7; TRBD1 aligns across 12 bases. V shed 10 bases and J 6 bases; nucleotides not matched to a gene: 4. CDR1 is ENHRY and CDR2 is SYGVKD in the germline V gene. CDR3 size: 12 residues. CDR3 region: CASGTGGFEQYF. The DNA of the CDR3 is TGTGCCAGCGGGACAGGGGGCTTCGAGCAGTACTTC.

This clone was counted a few times. This chain joins TRBV5-4 and TRBJ2-7; TRBD1 might be the D (5 bases). The CDR3 covers 13 residues. Trimming took 2 bases from V and 4 from J, leaving 10 bases between them. Germline CDR1 reads SGHNT; CDR2 reads YYREEE (reference sequence). The CDR3 is CASSLDSRYEQYF. In DNA form, the CDR3 reads TGTGCCAGCAGCTTAGACAGCAGATACGAGCAGTACTTC.